The next 15 T cell receptor beta chains were all read from a single sample in a study of tissue T cells after allogeneic stem cell transplantation. Here immunoSEQ multiplex PCR was the method, and the copy in TCRdb shows in-frame clones only, minus some. The data show about 6,000 clones, 76% seen once. The sample consisted of blood, taken before transplantation. The origin of the receptors is a man aged 35 to 69 who later had graft-versus-host disease after an allogeneic stem cell transplant.

The rearrangement links TRBV9 to TRBJ2-6; D not resolved. This CDR3 has 14 residues. Germline V lookup: CDR1 SGDLS, CDR2 YYNGEE. V gave up 1 base and J gave up 5 bases, with 7 bases separating them. The CDR3 DNA reads as TGTGCCAGCAGCGTAAGGGCGTGGGCCAACGTCCTGACTTTC. Amino acid sequence: CASSVRAWANVLTF.

The chain joins TRBV14 to TRBJ2-7; D possibly corresponds to TRBD2 (6 bases). The V and J ends lost 9 bases and 0 bases respectively, with 9 bases between them. The CDR3 is 12 amino acids. The germline V gene encodes CDR1 SGHDN and CDR2 FVKESK. The CDR3 loop reads CASAGSSYEQYF. The CDR3 nucleotides are TGTGCCAGTGCCGGGAGCTCCTACGAGCAGTACTTC.

The chain recombines TRBV15 with TRBJ2-5; TRBD2 might be the D (5 bases). Per the germline V gene, CDR1 is LNHNV and CDR2 is YYDKDF (reference sequence). The CDR3 is 15 amino acids. The ends were cut back, 0 bases at V and 2 bases at J, with 10 bases in the middle. The CDR3 sequence: CATSRDRGLQETQYF. CDR3 coding DNA: TGTGCCACCAGCAGAGATAGAGGACTGCAAGAGACCCAGTACTTC. Using reference TRBV15 and TRBJ2-5 for the parts outside the CDR3, the full variable domain is DAMVIQNPRYQVTQFGKPVTLSCSQTLNHNVMYWYQQKSSQAPKLLFHYYDKDFNNEADTPDNFQSRRPNTSFCFLDIRSPGLGDTAMYLCATSRDRGLQETQYFGPGTRLLVL.

The rearrangement uses TRBV21-1 and TRBJ1-2; the table's D gene call, TRBD1, was not cross checked with the DNA. TRBV21-1 constitutes a pseudogene. This CDR3 contains 14 residues. CDR3 coding DNA: TGTGCCAGCAGCAAAGGGGCTCTTTACTATGGCTACACCTTC. This encodes CASSKGALYYGYTF.

The V and J genes are TRBV7-2 and TRBJ2-3; 8 nucleotides match TRBD2. Germline V lookup: CDR1 SGHTA, CDR2 FQGNSA. The CDR3 spans 16 residues. V shed 2 bases and J 1 base; nucleotides not matched to a gene: 5. The CDR3 reads CASSLRLAGRTDTQYF. The CDR3 DNA is TGTGCCAGCAGCTTAAGGCTAGCGGGTCGCACAGATACGCAGTATTTT.

This chain connects TRBV6-5 to TRBJ2-1; 7 nucleotides line up with TRBD2. CDR3 length: 13 residues. V shed 5 bases and J 7 bases; nucleotides not matched to a gene: 5. Per the germline V gene, CDR1 is MNHEY and CDR2 is SVGAGI. This CDR3 is CASSLWGGNEQFF. CDR3 nucleotides: TGTGCCAGCAGTCTATGGGGGGGGAATGAGCAGTTCTTC.

A few counts support this clone. The J gene is TRBJ2-5, the V gene TRBV9; 9 nucleotides match TRBD2. Germline CDR1 and CDR2: SGDLS and YYNGEE. V shed 0 bases and J 5 bases; nucleotides not matched to a gene: 5. The CDR3 spans 15 residues. The CDR3 region has the DNA TGTGCCAGCAGCGTAGGCGGGGGGGCGTGGGAGACCCAGTACTTC. It is translated as CASSVGGGAWETQYF.

The chain employs TRBV28 and TRBJ1-2; a possible D gene is TRBD1 (5 bases). The germline V gene encodes CDR1 MDHEN and CDR2 SYDVKM. The length of the CDR3 is 12 residues. The germline V and J ends were trimmed by 1 base and 9 bases, with 9 bases remaining between them. The CDR3 nucleotides read TGTGCCAGCAGTTTATCCTCGGGACGCTACACCTTC. Amino acids: CASSLSSGRYTF.

This clone was observed a few times. The chain has TRBV7-2 and TRBJ2-1, with TRBD2 identical over 7 bases. The CDR3 has 16 residues. Germline lookup yields CDR1 SGHTA and CDR2 FQGNSA. Losses at the gene ends were 6 bases for V and 4 bases for J; bases not matched to a gene: 12. The CDR3 here is CASSSNFAGLYNEQFF. The CDR3 DNA reads as TGTGCCAGCAGTTCCAACTTCGCGGGACTATACAATGAGCAGTTCTTC.

This clone was found once. This chain connects TRBV11-1 to TRBJ2-7; D remains unclear. CDR1 is SGHAT and CDR2 is FQDESV in the germline V gene (reference sequence). The CDR3 is 14 residues long. V lost 2 bases and J 5 bases, leaving 13 bases between the germline ends. The CDR3 region is CASSLQAASHEQYF. The DNA for the CDR3 is TGTGCCAGCAGCTTACAGGCGGCTTCCCACGAGCAGTACTTC. Combining the CDR3 with reference TRBV11-1 and TRBJ2-7 gives the whole variable domain EAEVAQSPRYKITEKSQAVAFWCDPISGHATLYWYRQILGQGPELLVQFQDESVVDDSQLPKDRFSAERLKGVDSTLKIQPAELGDSAMYLCASSLQAASHEQYFGPGTRLTVT.

This chain links TRBV5-1 with TRBJ2-1; D remains ambiguous. With 4 bases removed from V and 5 bases from J, the gap between germline ends came to 10 bases. Germline assignment: CDR1 SGHRS and CDR2 YFSETQ. The CDR3 extends over 13 amino acids. The CDR3 reads CASSQQGNNEQFF. The CDR3, as DNA: TGCGCCAGCAGCCAACAAGGGAACAATGAGCAGTTCTTC.

CDR3 loop: CASSLGAGGPNEQFF. Here the CDR3 DNA reads TGTGCCAGCAGCTTAGGAGCGGGAGGGCCGAATGAGCAGTTCTTC. The chain employs TRBV11-1 and TRBJ2-1; the match to TRBD2 covers 10 bases. This CDR3 has 15 residues. CDR1 SGHAT and CDR2 FQDESV come from the germline V gene (reference sequence). J gave up 7 bases and V 1 base, and 4 bases lay outside the gene matches.

The rearrangement links TRBV10-1 to TRBJ2-6; D might be TRBD1 (6 bases). This CDR3 is 16 amino acids long. Germline values: CDR1 WNHNN, CDR2 SYGVQD (reference sequence). The germline V and J ends were trimmed by 2 bases and 1 base, with 9 bases remaining between them. CDR3 sequence: CASSEGGRSGANVLTF. In nucleotides, the CDR3 is TGCGCCAGCAGTGAGGGGGGCAGGTCTGGGGCCAACGTCCTGACTTTC.

The genes are TRBV19 and TRBJ2-3; 10 bases match TRBD2. The CDR3 is made up of 16 amino acids. Germline CDR1 and CDR2: LNHDA and SQIVND (reference sequence). After removal of 6 bases from V and 4 bases from J, the junction contained 10 bases not matched to a gene. The CDR3, as DNA: TGTGCCAGTAGCTCTGAAGCGGGGGGGCCCGCAGATACGCAGTATTTT. Translating it yields CASSSEAGGPADTQYF.

V and J are TRBV7-9 and TRBJ2-2, with 8 bases fitting TRBD1. The CDR3 runs to 14 residues. V gave up 7 bases and J gave up 5 bases; unmatched junction bases: 6. Germline V gives CDR1 SEHNR, CDR2 FQNEAQ (reference sequence). The CDR3 sequence: CASIRGRDTGELFF. CDR3 nucleotides: TGTGCCAGCATCAGGGGGCGTGATACCGGGGAGCTGTTTTTT.